The T cell receptor (beta chain) described here comes from a study of T cell responses to AZD1222 COVID-19 vaccine. In the case of this clone: Its antigen is still unknown.

Generated by immunoSEQ multiplex PCR, the TCRdb table keeps only in-frame clones and is missing some. The sample carries fewer than 150,000 clones, 90% recorded once. V dropped 5 bases and J dropped 6; count of bases not matched to a gene: 8. The CDR3 is made up of 15 amino acids. Germline V gene sequence: CDR1 LNHDA, CDR2 SQIVND (reference sequence). Study-wide findings and caveats: Regions 160-218 and 743-854 held dominance among vaccine-associated CD4 TCRs, which spanned spike. Of the AZD1222 recipients, only five or six were seropositive at baseline. A rise in Spike-specific TCR breadth and depth followed two AZD1222 doses.

This receptor was taken from an adult who received the AZD1222 COVID-19 vaccine. The rearrangement uses TRBV19 and TRBJ2-2; TRBD1 matches 8 bases. The sequencing used peripheral blood, collected 28 days after the second AZD1222 dose. CDR3 amino acids: CASSRTGQGAGELFF. Here the CDR3 DNA reads TGTGCCAGTAGTCGCACAGGACAGGGTGCCGGGGAGCTGTTTTTT.